This record concerns one T cell receptor beta chain sequence. This entry belongs to a study of shared clonotypes between healthy human individuals. The table came from immunoSEQ multiplex PCR; TCRdb's copy has only in-frame clones and leaves some out. The profile shows roughly 2.1 million clones, about 92% of them singletons. Naive CD8 cells comprised CD45RO-negative, CCR7-positively selected cells, excluding terminally differentiated effector memory CD45RA+ cells. Those who donated, Caucasian adults without exception, all lived in Nashville, Tennessee. The source of this sequence is a man in his late teens or twenties in good health. Some clones in this sample may be carry-over from other donors' samples. The specimen sequenced was naive CD8+ T cells from PBMCs.

CDR3 nucleotides: TGTGCCAGCAGCAGGTCTGGGGCCAACGTCCTGACTTTC. It yields the protein CASSRSGANVLTF. The chain combines TRBV7-9 with TRBJ2-6; D gene unclear. V shed 5 bases and J shed 1 base, with 3 bases lying between them. Germline V lookup: CDR1 SEHNR, CDR2 FQNEAQ (reference sequence). The CDR3 sequence is 13 residues long.